One T cell receptor (beta chain) is described in this entry. The clone's antigen remains unknown. The record has no base qualities; no much larger clone is one base away. Each collaborating institution followed its own protocols to collect whole blood in K2EDTA tubes. For TCRbeta analysis, collaborators shipped samples in one of three forms: frozen whole blood, isolated PBMCs, or DNA extracted from either of those sample types. These data come from a study of blood T cell repertoires in COVID-19 (dated by TCRdb to 2020 to 2021). With regard to the full study: The collaborator samples originated in the United States, Italy and Spain and spanned the acute and convalescent phases of COVID-19. HLA class I and class II types, where available, came from metadata supplied by the sample provider rather than from assay-based typing. A freely available public database, intended as a resource for researchers studying the immune response to SARS-CoV-2, is where the repertoires were released. The dataset comprised deeply sampled blood TCRbeta repertoires from subjects exposed to, actively infected with, or recovered from COVID-19. The prospective study material was composed of cDNA or gDNA derived from T cells, B-cell-depleted T cells, or PBMCs. A de-identified subject ID, COVID-19 status, age in years and sex were almost always included in the sample metadata. Samples came from the ongoing ImmuneRACE study (first 160 participants) plus 1,254 subjects from 6 global collaborators. Broad study findings and their caveats: Clinical and demographic metadata were provided uncurated, with the amount varying by source and participant.

CDR1 and CDR2, looked up from the germline V gene (reference sequence), are GTSNPN and SVGIG. The CDR3, from cysteine to phenylalanine, totals 12 residues. The only DNA kept is the CDR3, 36 bases in frame from the first base. Relative to germline, V is missing 2 bases and J is missing 10 bases, with 6 bases of the junction outside any gene match. TCRbeta CDR3 regions were amplified from genomic DNA using the immunoSEQ Assay, a bias-controlled multiplex PCR. The study's processing was this. Within the assay, amplification of reference gene primers was used to estimate how many nucleated cells each sample contained. To quantify the absolute abundance of each unique TCRbeta CDR3 rearrangement, sequence reads were collapsed and filtered. For each sample, productive Simpson clonality was calculated as the square root of Simpson's diversity index over productive rearrangements. Sourced from immuneACCESS, this table was stored by TCRdb with only in-frame sequences that have V and J called. A share of the clones is absent; for the studies checked, an unresolved V gene accounts for under half, and the remainder has no known explanation. Clone size and V and J calls were adopted from that table, with D and trimming inferred from the DNA. Recorded for this sample are about 91,000 clones; around 90% of them occurred a single time. The top ten hold about 4.5% of the sample.

The TCR sequence derives from a man aged 65-85 years with acute or convalescent COVID-19. The chain is made from TRBV30 and TRBJ2-3; 7 nucleotides in the junction match TRBD1. Sequenced sample: peripheral blood. The CDR3 region: CAWSILRGSQYF. The DNA is as follows: TGTGCCTGGAGTATTCTCAGGGGGTCGCAGTATTTT.